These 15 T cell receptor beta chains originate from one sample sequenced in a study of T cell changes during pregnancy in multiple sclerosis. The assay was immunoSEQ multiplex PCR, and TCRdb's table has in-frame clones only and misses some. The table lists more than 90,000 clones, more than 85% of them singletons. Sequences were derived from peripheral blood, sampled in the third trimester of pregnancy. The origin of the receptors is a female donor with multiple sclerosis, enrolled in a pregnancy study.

The CDR3 sequence: CASSLVGTSAYPAYNEQFF. Here the CDR3 DNA reads TGTGCCAGCAGCTTAGTAGGGACTAGCGCGTATCCCGCCTACAATGAGCAGTTCTTC. The rearrangement links TRBV7-2 to TRBJ2-1; 10 bases are shared with TRBD2. CDR1 SGHTA and CDR2 FQGNSA come from the germline V gene. J gave up 2 bases and V 1 base, and 11 bases lay outside the gene matches. This CDR3 spans 19 amino acids.

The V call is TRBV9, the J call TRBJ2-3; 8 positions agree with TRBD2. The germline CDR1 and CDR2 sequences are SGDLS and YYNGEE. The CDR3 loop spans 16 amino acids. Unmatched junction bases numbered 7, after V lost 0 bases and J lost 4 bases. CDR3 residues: CASSVGSSGVPDTQYF. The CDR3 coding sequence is TGTGCCAGCAGCGTAGGTAGTAGCGGGGTGCCAGATACGCAGTATTTT.

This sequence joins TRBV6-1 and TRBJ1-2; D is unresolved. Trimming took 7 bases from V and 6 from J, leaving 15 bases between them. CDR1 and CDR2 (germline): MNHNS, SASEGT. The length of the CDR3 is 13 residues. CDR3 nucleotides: TGTGCCAGCACCCTTCGGGGTGGACATGGCTACACCTTC. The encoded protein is CASTLRGGHGYTF.

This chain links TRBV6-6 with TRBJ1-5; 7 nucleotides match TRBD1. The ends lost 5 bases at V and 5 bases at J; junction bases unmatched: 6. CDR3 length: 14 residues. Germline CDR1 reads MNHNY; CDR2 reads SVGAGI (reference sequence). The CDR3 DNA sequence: TGTGCCAGCAGTCTTCGACAGGGTTATCAGCCCCAGCATTTT. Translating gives CASSLRQGYQPQHF.

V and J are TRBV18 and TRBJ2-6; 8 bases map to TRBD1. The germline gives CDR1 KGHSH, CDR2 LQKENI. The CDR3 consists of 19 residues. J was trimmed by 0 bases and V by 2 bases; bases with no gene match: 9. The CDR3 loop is CASSPKFGQGLSGANVLTF. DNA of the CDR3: TGTGCCAGCTCACCAAAGTTCGGACAGGGCCTCTCTGGGGCCAACGTCCTGACTTTC.

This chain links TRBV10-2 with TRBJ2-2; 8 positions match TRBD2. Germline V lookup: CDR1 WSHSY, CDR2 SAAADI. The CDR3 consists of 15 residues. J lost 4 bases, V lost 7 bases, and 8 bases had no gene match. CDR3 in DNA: TGCGCCAGCAATCCTTTAGCGGGGTTCACCGGGGAGCTGTTTTTT. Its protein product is CASNPLAGFTGELFF.

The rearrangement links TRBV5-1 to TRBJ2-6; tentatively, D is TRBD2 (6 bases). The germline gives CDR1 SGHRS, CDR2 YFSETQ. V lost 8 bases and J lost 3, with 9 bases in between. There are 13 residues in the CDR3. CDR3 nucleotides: TGCGCCAGTGGAGGGGTTGGGGCCAACGTCCTGACTTTC. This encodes CASGGVGANVLTF.

DNA for the CDR3: TGTGCCAGCAGCTTGGACGGCAGGGTGGTTAACTATGGCTACACCTTC. This gives the protein CASSLDGRVVNYGYTF. The chain links TRBV5-4 to TRBJ1-2; TRBD1 might be the D (5 bases). Looked up from germline, CDR1 is SGHNT and CDR2 is YYREEE (reference sequence). This CDR3 region has 16 residues. Trimming removed 0 bases from V and 1 base from J, with 13 bases in between.

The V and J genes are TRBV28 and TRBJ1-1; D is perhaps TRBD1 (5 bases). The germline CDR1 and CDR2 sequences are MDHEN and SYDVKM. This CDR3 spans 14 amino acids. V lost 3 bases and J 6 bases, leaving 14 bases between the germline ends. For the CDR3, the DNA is TGTGCCAGCAGTTTCAAGGGGCTCCTTGCTGAAGCTTTCTTT. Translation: CASSFKGLLAEAFF. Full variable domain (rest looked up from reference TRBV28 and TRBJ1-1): DVKVTQSSRYLVKRTGEKVFLECVQDMDHENMFWYRQDPGLGLRLIYFSYDVKMKEKGDIPEGYSVSREKKERFSLILESASTNQTSMYLCASSFKGLLAEAFFGQGTRLTVV.

CDR3 amino acids: CASSSTGMNTEAFF. The CDR3 region has the DNA TGTGCCAGCAGCTCCACAGGGATGAACACTGAAGCTTTCTTT. This sequence joins TRBV7-6 and TRBJ1-1, with a weak D call TRBD1 (6 bases). The V and J ends lost 4 bases and 0 bases respectively, with 9 bases between them. The length of the CDR3 is 14 residues. Germline V CDR1 and CDR2: SGHVS, FNYEAQ.

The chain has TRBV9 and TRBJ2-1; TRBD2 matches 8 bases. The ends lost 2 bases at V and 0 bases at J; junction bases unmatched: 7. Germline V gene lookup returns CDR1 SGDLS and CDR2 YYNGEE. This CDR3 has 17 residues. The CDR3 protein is CASSVSRGGISYNEQFF. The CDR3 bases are TGTGCCAGCAGCGTCTCCCGGGGGGGGATCTCCTACAATGAGCAGTTCTTC. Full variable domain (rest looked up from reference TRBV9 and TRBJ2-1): DSGVTQTPKHLITATGQRVTLRCSPRSGDLSVYWYQQSLDQGLQFLIQYYNGEERAKGNILERFSAQQFPDLHSELNLSSLELGDSALYFCASSVSRGGISYNEQFFGPGTRLTVL.

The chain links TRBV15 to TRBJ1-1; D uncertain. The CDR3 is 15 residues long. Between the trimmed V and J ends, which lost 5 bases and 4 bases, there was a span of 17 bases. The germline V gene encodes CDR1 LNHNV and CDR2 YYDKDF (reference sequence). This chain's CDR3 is CATSRVSGVGTEAFF. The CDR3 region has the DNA TGTGCCACCAGCCGTGTGTCCGGTGTCGGCACTGAAGCTTTCTTT. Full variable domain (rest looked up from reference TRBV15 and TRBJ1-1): DAMVIQNPRYQVTQFGKPVTLSCSQTLNHNVMYWYQQKSSQAPKLLFHYYDKDFNNEADTPDNFQSRRPNTSFCFLDIRSPGLGDTAMYLCATSRVSGVGTEAFFGQGTRLTVV.

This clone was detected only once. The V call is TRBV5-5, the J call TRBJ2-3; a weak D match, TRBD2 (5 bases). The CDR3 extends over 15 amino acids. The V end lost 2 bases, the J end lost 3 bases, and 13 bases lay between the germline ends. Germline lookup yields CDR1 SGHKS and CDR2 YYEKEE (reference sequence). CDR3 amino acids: CASSLERPGTDTQYF. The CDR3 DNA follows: TGTGCCAGCAGCTTAGAACGGCCGGGGACAGATACGCAGTATTTT. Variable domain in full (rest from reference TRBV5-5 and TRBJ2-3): DAGVTQSPTHLIKTRGQQVTLRCSPISGHKSVSWYQQVLGQGPQFIFQYYEKEERGRGNFPDRFSARQFPNYSSELNVNALLLGDSALYLCASSLERPGTDTQYFGPGTRLTVL.

The CDR3 loop reads CASSSGTGINEQFF. Here the CDR3 DNA reads TGCGCCAGCAGCTCCGGGACAGGGATCAATGAGCAGTTCTTC. The chain joins TRBV5-1 to TRBJ2-1; 9 nucleotides match TRBD1. Germline values: CDR1 SGHRS, CDR2 YFSETQ. The CDR3 is 14 residues long. With V trimmed by 3 bases and J by 6 bases, 4 bases remained unmatched.

In nucleotides, the CDR3 is TGTGCCAGCAGAATAGCGGGGGATTACTTCAATGAGCAGTTCTTC. Translated, it gives CASRIAGDYFNEQFF. The rearrangement uses TRBV28 and TRBJ2-1; 9 nucleotides align to TRBD2. This CDR3 is 15 amino acids long. V dropped 6 bases and J dropped 6; count of bases not matched to a gene: 9. The germline V gene encodes CDR1 MDHEN and CDR2 SYDVKM.